One sample yielded the 23 T cell receptor beta chains listed below, sequenced in a study of blood T cell repertoires in COVID-19. Profiling relied on immunoSEQ multiplex PCR, and the TCRdb table lists in-frame clones only, not all of them. The sample yields approximately 360,000 clones, around 87% seen once. Sample: PBMCs or T cells enriched from blood (not recorded which). The receptors here all came from a man aged 35 to 55 in a cohort exposed to, infected with or recovered from COVID-19 (not recorded which).

This sequence joins TRBV10-3 and TRBJ2-1; TRBD2 matches at 13 bases. V shed 6 bases, J shed 8 bases, and the junction held 1 base outside the gene matches. This CDR3 region has 13 residues. Per the germline V gene, CDR1 is ENHRY and CDR2 is SYGVKD. CDR3 protein: CAIRGLAGHEQFF. Here the CDR3 DNA reads TGTGCCATCAGGGGACTAGCGGGGCATGAGCAGTTCTTC.

V gene TRBV2 combines with J gene TRBJ2-7; weak D call: TRBD1 (5 bases). The CDR3 sequence is 12 residues long. Trimming removed 5 bases at V and 3 bases at J, with 8 bases between. Germline V gives CDR1 SNHLY, CDR2 FYNNEI. The CDR3 nucleotides are TGTGCCAGCAGTTTCCAGGGCTACGAGCAGTACTTC. Encoded protein: CASSFQGYEQYF.

The chain links TRBV12-5 to TRBJ2-2; 8 bases line up with TRBD2. The germline V gene encodes CDR1 LGHNT and CDR2 FRNRAP. V was clipped by 1 base and J by 7 bases; unmatched bases: 5. This CDR3 is built from 15 residues. CDR3 region: CASGLEAGAVGELFF. The DNA of the CDR3 is TGTGCTAGTGGTTTGGAAGCGGGAGCGGTCGGGGAGCTGTTTTTT.

This clone was recorded a few times. This chain links TRBV28 with TRBJ2-2, with 8 bases lining up with TRBD1. This CDR3 has 16 residues. Germline lookup yields CDR1 MDHEN and CDR2 SYDVKM. V lost 1 base, J lost 6 bases, and 7 bases stayed unmatched. Written as DNA, the CDR3 is TGTGCCAGCAGTTTATACGGCAGGGGGCGCCCCGGGGAGCTGTTTTTT. This sequence encodes CASSLYGRGRPGELFF.

The gene calls are TRBV10-3 and TRBJ1-5; no clear D gene. Between the trimmed V and J ends, which lost 7 bases and 1 base, there was a span of 5 bases. Germline V lookup: CDR1 ENHRY, CDR2 SYGVKD. CDR3 size: 12 residues. This CDR3 reads CAITRSNQPQHF. DNA for the CDR3: TGTGCCATCACTAGGAGCAATCAGCCCCAGCATTTT.

The chain recombines TRBV7-8 with TRBJ1-1, with D maybe TRBD1 (6 bases). Germline V CDR1 and CDR2: SGHVS, FQNEAQ. Between the trimmed V and J ends, which lost 3 bases and 3 bases, there was a span of 8 bases. The CDR3 is 13 amino acids. This chain's CDR3 is CASSFPGDTEAFF. Here the CDR3 DNA reads TGTGCCAGCAGCTTCCCAGGGGACACTGAAGCTTTCTTT.

The gene calls are TRBV5-4 and TRBJ2-7; TRBD2 matches at 8 bases. The V and J ends lost 4 bases and 0 bases, in that order; junction bases with no gene match: 9. Germline lookup yields CDR1 SGHNT and CDR2 YYREEE (reference sequence). This CDR3 comprises 16 residues. CDR3 coding DNA: TGTGCCAGCAGCCCCAGTAGCGGGGATAACTCCTACGAGCAGTACTTC. It codes for CASSPSSGDNSYEQYF. Complete variable domain (other parts from reference TRBV5-4 and TRBJ2-7): ETGVTQSPTHLIKTRGQQVTLRCSSQSGHNTVSWYQQALGQGPQFIFQYYREEENGRGNFPPRFSGLQFPNYSSELNVNALELDDSALYLCASSPSSGDNSYEQYFGPGTRLTVT.

Only a few counts were recorded for this clone. The chain carries TRBV7-9 and TRBJ1-2; 7 bases fit TRBD1. This CDR3 region has 14 residues. Germline-derived CDR1 and CDR2 are SEHNR and FQNEAQ (reference sequence). J lost 4 bases, V lost 5 bases, and 7 bases had no gene match. CDR3 sequence: CASSPGDSLYGYTF. The CDR3 DNA is TGTGCCAGCAGCCCGGGGGACAGCCTCTATGGCTACACCTTC.

V and J are TRBV6-5 and TRBJ2-7, with 9 bases aligning to TRBD1. Trimming cost V 1 base and J 6 bases; bases outside gene matches: 7. The CDR3 totals 15 residues. Germline values: CDR1 MNHEY, CDR2 SVGAGI. CDR3 sequence (DNA): TGTGCCAGCAGTTACTACGGGACAGGGTTTTCCGAGCAGTACTTC. Its protein is CASSYYGTGFSEQYF.

V usage is TRBV11-2 and J usage is TRBJ1-1; perhaps TRBD1 as D (6 bases). The CDR3 runs 15 residues. V dropped 1 base and J dropped 3 bases, with 12 bases sitting between them. Germline V gene lookup returns CDR1 SGHAT and CDR2 FQNNGV. DNA for the CDR3: TGTGCCAGCAGCTTAGTTCAGGGGTCCCACACTGAAGCTTTCTTT. It yields the protein CASSLVQGSHTEAFF.

This clone was observed a few times. This rearrangement joins TRBV27 to TRBJ1-2, with 11 positions matching TRBD1. CDR1 is MNHEY, CDR2 SMNVEV, per germline (reference sequence). V shed 6 bases, J shed 8 bases, and the junction held 11 bases outside the gene matches. The CDR3 consists of 15 residues. The CDR3 bases are TGTGCCAGCAGGACCGGACAGGGGGCATCGGGAGGCTACACCTTC. This encodes CASRTGQGASGGYTF.

The count of this clone is one. The gene calls are TRBV19 and TRBJ2-6; D is uncertain. Germline V CDR1 and CDR2: LNHDA, SQIVND (reference sequence). CDR3 length: 16 residues. The germline V and J ends were trimmed by 7 bases and 0 bases, with 13 bases remaining between them. In nucleotides, the CDR3 is TGTGCCAGTACCCTCAGACCGGGCTCTGGGGCCAACGTCCTGACTTTC. This translates into CASTLRPGSGANVLTF. Filled out from reference TRBV19 and TRBJ2-6, the complete variable domain reads DGGITQSPKYLFRKEGQNVTLSCEQNLNHDAMYWYRQDPGQGLRLIYYSQIVNDFQKGDIAEGYSVSREKKESFPLTVTSAQKNPTAFYLCASTLRPGSGANVLTFGAGSRLTVL.

V usage is TRBV30 and J usage is TRBJ2-3, with D tentatively TRBD2 (6 bases). CDR3 length: 14 residues. The germline V gene encodes CDR1 GTSNPN and CDR2 SVGIG (reference sequence). Trimming took 3 bases from V and 0 from J, leaving 10 bases between them. Here the CDR3 reads CAWRWDFSTDTQYF. The CDR3 bases are TGTGCCTGGAGATGGGACTTTAGCACAGATACGCAGTATTTT.

The rearrangement links TRBV10-3 to TRBJ2-5, with D possibly being TRBD2 (5 bases). The CDR3 has 12 residues. Trimming stripped 4 bases from V and 2 bases from J, with 5 bases between. Germline V CDR1 and CDR2: ENHRY, SYGVKD. The CDR3 DNA is TGTGCCATCAGTGCGGGGCAAGAGACCCAGTACTTC. This encodes CAISAGQETQYF.

The chain joins TRBV5-1 to TRBJ2-7; TRBD2 is a possible D gene (6 bases). CDR1 is SGHRS, CDR2 YFSETQ, per germline. CDR3 size: 14 residues. V gave up 5 bases and J gave up 3 bases, with 15 bases separating them. In nucleotides, the CDR3 is TGCGCCAGCAGAGAGGGAGGTTTTGACTACGAGCAGTACTTC. Its translation: CASREGGFDYEQYF.

This rearrangement joins TRBV6-5 to TRBJ2-5; D is ambiguous. The V gene lost 11 bases and the J gene lost 4 bases, with 11 bases spanning the gap. This CDR3 has 11 residues. CDR1 is MNHEY, CDR2 SVGAGI, per germline. The CDR3 region is CAVWAGETQYF. The CDR3 DNA follows: TGTGCCGTCTGGGCCGGAGAGACCCAGTACTTC.

Turning to this clone: Other DNA sequences from this sample encode an identical CDR3 as well. CDR3 loop: CASRTGDQPQHF. The DNA of the CDR3 is TGTGCCAGCAGGACAGGGGATCAGCCCCAGCATTTT. The chain is built from TRBV27 and TRBJ1-5; 8 bases align to TRBD1. After removal of 6 bases from V and 5 bases from J, the junction contained 0 bases not matched to a gene. Germline assignment: CDR1 MNHEY and CDR2 SMNVEV (reference sequence). CDR3 length: 12 residues.

This chain connects TRBV18 to TRBJ1-2, with no clear D. CDR3 length equals 15 residues. The germline gives CDR1 KGHSH, CDR2 LQKENI. Trimming removed 0 bases at V and 0 bases at J, with 8 bases between. Here the CDR3 DNA reads TGTGCCAGCTCACCACCGATAATAGCTAACTATGGCTACACCTTC. Translation gives CASSPPIIANYGYTF.

The V and J genes are TRBV7-2 and TRBJ2-3, with 10 nucleotides matching TRBD1. Per germline, CDR1 SGHTA and CDR2 FQGNSA. This CDR3 is 14 amino acids long. The junction had 3 bases not matched to a gene; V was cut back by 5 bases and J by 4 bases. The CDR3 loop is CASSPGQGADTQYF. Here the CDR3 DNA reads TGTGCCAGCAGCCCAGGACAGGGGGCAGATACGCAGTATTTT.

In this sample, this clone turned up a few times. J is TRBJ1-2 and V is TRBV5-1; TRBD1 agrees at 7 bases. The trim removed 2 bases at V and 2 bases at J, leaving 3 bases unmatched. Germline lookup yields CDR1 SGHRS and CDR2 YFSETQ. The CDR3 runs 14 residues. As DNA, the CDR3 is TGCGCCAGCAGCTTACAGGGGTCGAACTATGGCTACACCTTC. Amino acid sequence: CASSLQGSNYGYTF.

This chain joins TRBV6-1 and TRBJ1-5; no firm D call. V was shortened by 2 bases and J by 5 bases, with 7 bases between the two germline ends. The CDR3 extends over 13 amino acids. Germline V gene lookup returns CDR1 MNHNS and CDR2 SASEGT. The CDR3: CASSERLDQPQHF. CDR3 DNA sequence: TGTGCCAGCAGTGAAAGACTTGATCAGCCCCAGCATTTT.

In DNA form, the CDR3 reads TGCGCCAGCAGCCCTCTAGCGGGAGGGCCGTACACCGGGGAGCTGTTTTTT. Its protein is CASSPLAGGPYTGELFF. The rearrangement joins TRBV5-1 to TRBJ2-2; 12 positions match TRBD2. Germline lookup yields CDR1 SGHRS and CDR2 YFSETQ. V lost 4 bases and J lost 3; bases outside the gene matches: 7. The length of the CDR3 is 17 residues.

This chain uses TRBV7-3 with TRBJ2-6, with a weak D call TRBD1 (5 bases). The V and J ends lost 4 bases and 0 bases respectively, with 10 bases between them. Germline CDR1 SGHTA, CDR2 FQGTGA. The CDR3 runs 16 residues. CDR3 in amino acids: CASSSDTNSGANVLTF. The CDR3 DNA is TGTGCCAGCAGCTCGGACACTAACTCTGGGGCCAACGTCCTGACTTTC.